The 30 T cell receptor beta chains in this list originate from one sample, sequenced in a study of blood T cell repertoires in COVID-19. Data came from immunoSEQ multiplex PCR; TCRdb stores just in-frame clones and leaves some out. The table lists about 11,000 clones, 90% of them singletons. The sequencing input was peripheral blood. The source of these receptors is a human donor in a cohort sampled during active COVID-19.

The CDR3 protein is CASSHVLSGGYEQYF. In DNA form, the CDR3 reads TGTGCCAGCAGCCACGTGCTTAGTGGCGGCTACGAGCAGTACTTC. This chain uses TRBV6-5 with TRBJ2-7, with unresolved D. Trimming cost V 6 bases and J 3 bases, with 18 bases left between them. The CDR3 is 15 amino acids. The germline V gene encodes CDR1 MNHEY and CDR2 SVGAGI.

V gene TRBV6-2 or TRBV6-3 combines with J gene TRBJ2-1; a possible D gene is TRBD2 (6 bases). The CDR3 contains 15 residues. Germline values: CDR1 MNHEY, CDR2 SVGEGT. Trimming cost V 4 bases and J 6 bases, with 16 bases left between them. The CDR3: CASSSTSSGFNEQFF. The CDR3 nucleotides read TGTGCCAGCAGTTCGACTAGTTCAGGGTTCAATGAGCAGTTCTTC.

The V call is TRBV5-1, the J call TRBJ1-4; 7 nucleotides match TRBD1. Germline CDR1 is SGHRS and CDR2 is YFSETQ. This CDR3 comprises 15 residues. V lost 3 bases and J lost 5; bases outside the gene matches: 7. The CDR3 loop is CASSSTGVGNEKLFF. The CDR3, as DNA: TGCGCCAGCAGCTCCACAGGGGTGGGAAATGAAAAACTGTTTTTT.

The J gene is TRBJ2-5, the V gene TRBV9; D perhaps matches TRBD1 (7 bases). The CDR3 has 12 amino acids. Per germline, CDR1 SGDLS and CDR2 YYNGEE. V was cut by 7 bases and J by 7 bases, with 14 bases left in between. The CDR3: CASGQGGATQYF. The CDR3 coding sequence is TGTGCCAGCGGTCAGGGGGGCGCGACCCAGTACTTC.

This clone is a singleton in its sample. The V call is TRBV19, the J call TRBJ2-1; 10 bases align to TRBD1. The V gene's germline CDR1 is LNHDA and CDR2 SQIVND (reference sequence). V dropped 3 bases and J dropped 2; count of bases not matched to a gene: 4. CDR3 length equals 16 residues. In nucleotides, the CDR3 is TGTGCCAGTAGTATCCGAGGACAGGGGGCCTACAATGAGCAGTTCTTC. This translates into CASSIRGQGAYNEQFF. The variable domain in full, with the rest retrieved from reference TRBV19 and TRBJ2-1, is DGGITQSPKYLFRKEGQNVTLSCEQNLNHDAMYWYRQDPGQGLRLIYYSQIVNDFQKGDIAEGYSVSREKKESFPLTVTSAQKNPTAFYLCASSIRGQGAYNEQFFGPGTRLTVL.

The J gene is TRBJ1-1, the V gene TRBV18; TRBD1 agrees at 7 bases. There are 17 residues in the CDR3. V trimming: 3 bases; J trimming: 1 base; junction bases outside the gene matches: 11. CDR1 and CDR2 from the germline V gene are KGHSH and LQKENI. CDR3 bases: TGTGCCAGCTCACCCACTTCTCGGACAGGACGGAACACTGAAGCTTTCTTT. Translating it yields CASSPTSRTGRNTEAFF.

The V and J genes are TRBV30 and TRBJ2-5, with 7 bases fitting TRBD2. The J segment lost 4 bases and the V segment lost 5 bases, leaving 4 bases of the junction unmatched. The CDR3 sequence is 12 residues long. The V gene's germline CDR1 is GTSNPN and CDR2 SVGIG (reference sequence). DNA of the CDR3: TGTGCCTGGGGGGGAGGGAGAGAGACCCAGTACTTC. This gives the protein CAWGGGRETQYF.

A word on this clone: One junction end does not reproduce the germline sequence, and a read error may be involved. The chain carries TRBV7-7 and TRBJ1-1; D perhaps matches TRBD1 (5 bases). CDR1 is SSHAT and CDR2 is FNYEAQ in the germline V gene (reference sequence). This CDR3 has 16 residues. The CDR3 coding sequence is TGTGCTAGCAGCTTAGCCCTGGAACTTGAAGGGGCTGAAGCTTTCTTT. Amino acid sequence: CASSLALELEGAEAFF.

This chain links TRBV6-6 with TRBJ2-2; TRBD1 is a possible D gene (5 bases). This CDR3 has 14 amino acids. Germline V CDR1 and CDR2: MNHNY, SVGAGI (reference sequence). The ends were cut back, 6 bases at V and 2 bases at J, with 10 bases in the middle. The CDR3 DNA reads as TGTGCCAGCAGCCCCAGGGCCAACACCGGGGAGCTGTTTTTT. Translating gives CASSPRANTGELFF.

The rearrangement joins TRBV3-1 (or the pseudogene TRBV3-2) to TRBJ1-2; 8 bases agree with TRBD1. Germline V CDR1 and CDR2: LGHDT, YNNKEL (reference sequence). Trimming removed 2 bases from V and 5 bases from J; junction bases left unmatched: 4. The CDR3 length is 14 residues. The CDR3: CASSQRDRPYGYTF. In nucleotides, the CDR3 is TGTGCCAGCAGCCAACGGGACAGGCCTTATGGCTACACCTTC.

The chain carries TRBV15 and TRBJ2-1; possibly TRBD1 for D (5 bases). Germline V gene sequence: CDR1 LNHNV, CDR2 YYDKDF (reference sequence). This CDR3 region has 13 residues. Trimming removed 0 bases at V and 9 bases at J, with 9 bases between. In DNA, the CDR3 is TGTGCCACCAGCAGAGACAGGGTCGGTGAGCAGTTCTTC. It codes for CATSRDRVGEQFF. The full variable domain, rest sourced from reference TRBV15 and TRBJ2-1, is DAMVIQNPRYQVTQFGKPVTLSCSQTLNHNVMYWYQQKSSQAPKLLFHYYDKDFNNEADTPDNFQSRRPNTSFCFLDIRSPGLGDTAMYLCATSRDRVGEQFFGPGTRLTVL.

This chain connects TRBV6-5 to TRBJ2-3; D gene unclear. Trimming took 7 bases from V and 0 from J, leaving 5 bases between them. The CDR3 length is 12 residues. Germline assignment: CDR1 MNHEY and CDR2 SVGAGI. DNA of the CDR3: TGTGCCAGCACCTCTAGCACAGATACGCAGTATTTT. This sequence encodes CASTSSTDTQYF.

V is TRBV5-4 and J is TRBJ1-1; D possibly corresponds to TRBD1 (5 bases). V gave up 0 bases and J gave up 1 base, with 10 bases separating them. Germline loops: CDR1 SGHNT, CDR2 YYREEE (reference sequence). There are 15 residues in the CDR3. The CDR3 nucleotides are TGTGCCAGCAGCTTGGCCCAGGGTGGGAACACTGAAGCTTTCTTT. Translation: CASSLAQGGNTEAFF.

The chain couples TRBV29-1 to TRBJ2-3; D gene ambiguous. V was trimmed by 0 bases and J by 0 bases, leaving 13 bases between them. The CDR3 spans 16 residues. CDR1 SQVTM and CDR2 ANQGSEA come from the germline V gene. CDR3 region: CSVEDRHRTSTDTQYF. For the CDR3, the DNA is TGCAGCGTTGAAGATCGCCACAGAACAAGCACAGATACGCAGTATTTT.

This chain connects TRBV30 to TRBJ1-2; no clear D. The CDR3 covers 11 residues. CDR1 is GTSNPN and CDR2 is SVGIG in the germline V gene (reference sequence). V lost 0 bases to trimming and J lost 4 bases, with 3 bases between them. As DNA, the CDR3 is TGTGCCTGGAGTGTAGCCTATGGCTACACCTTC. Translating it yields CAWSVAYGYTF.

This clone has a single count. This CDR3 reads CASRWGAGGYTF. The CDR3 DNA sequence: TGTGCCAGCAGATGGGGCGCTGGTGGCTACACCTTC. The chain uses TRBV12-3 or TRBV12-4 and TRBJ1-2, with a possible D match to TRBD1 (5 bases). Trimming stripped 6 bases from V and 7 bases from J, with 12 bases between. The CDR3 is 12 residues long.

The chain employs TRBV28 and TRBJ2-1; 10 bases are a match to TRBD1. V shed 6 bases and J 2 bases; nucleotides not matched to a gene: 7. The CDR3 has 16 residues. CDR1 is MDHEN and CDR2 is SYDVKM in the germline V gene. In DNA form, the CDR3 reads TGTGCCAGCAGCCCCCCCGGACAGGGGGCCTACAATGAGCAGTTCTTC. It is translated as CASSPPGQGAYNEQFF.

The chain links TRBV7-9 to TRBJ2-1; no definite D call. CDR3 size: 15 residues. The germline V gene has CDR1 SEHNR and CDR2 FQNEAQ (reference sequence). Trimming stripped 2 bases from V and 7 bases from J, with 15 bases between. Written as DNA, the CDR3 is TGTGCCAGCAGCTTATTTTCCTCGGGTGGGAATGAGCAGTTCTTC. As protein: CASSLFSSGGNEQFF.

This clone showed up just once. The rearrangement uses TRBV6-2 or TRBV6-3 and TRBJ2-5; 8 nucleotides agree with TRBD2. This CDR3 comprises 15 residues. V trimming: 0 bases; J trimming: 4 bases; junction bases outside the gene matches: 4. Germline V lookup: CDR1 MNHEY, CDR2 SVGEGT. The CDR3 protein is CASSYSGAGGETQYF. The CDR3 bases are TGTGCCAGCAGTTACTCTGGGGCGGGAGGAGAGACCCAGTACTTC.

The chain is built from TRBV7-2 and TRBJ2-3, with D unclear. Trimming pared 3 bases from V and 4 bases from J, leaving 5 bases between. Germline CDR1 and CDR2: SGHTA and FQGNSA. The CDR3 runs to 12 residues. For the CDR3, the DNA is TGTGCCAGCAGCTTCTTTGCAGATACGCAGTATTTT. It yields the protein CASSFFADTQYF.

This sequence joins TRBV3-1 (or the pseudogene TRBV3-2) and TRBJ2-3; tentative D call: TRBD2 (5 bases). This CDR3 has 14 residues. V lost 4 bases to trimming and J lost 6 bases, with 14 bases between them. Germline CDR1 reads LGHDT; CDR2 reads YNNKEL (reference sequence). CDR3 DNA: TGTGCCAGCAGCCCCTCCGGACTGTCCGATACGCAGTATTTT. It yields the protein CASSPSGLSDTQYF.

The chain carries TRBV5-6 and TRBJ1-4, with 9 nucleotides matching TRBD1. The CDR3 runs 15 residues. V lost 7 bases, J lost 5 bases, and 9 bases stayed unmatched. Germline CDR1 SGHDT, CDR2 YYEEEE. CDR3 nucleotide sequence: TGTGCCAGCTCGCCGGTAGGACAGGGGAATGAAAAACTGTTTTTT. This gives the protein CASSPVGQGNEKLFF.

The genes are TRBV7-9 and TRBJ2-1; a possible D gene is TRBD1 (5 bases). Trimming took off 0 bases at V and 10 bases at J, with 13 bases between the two ends. The CDR3 length is 14 residues. Per the germline V gene, CDR1 is SEHNR and CDR2 is FQNEAQ (reference sequence). CDR3 sequence: CASSLAGPRQEQFF. In DNA form, the CDR3 reads TGTGCCAGCAGCTTAGCGGGGCCTCGACAGGAGCAGTTCTTC.

J is TRBJ2-7 and V is TRBV29-1; 7 positions agree with TRBD2. CDR3 length equals 14 residues. Germline CDR1 SQVTM, CDR2 ANQGSEA. J gave up 2 bases and V 6 bases, and 10 bases lay outside the gene matches. Written as DNA, the CDR3 is TGCAGCGTGAGCCCAGCGGGGCGGGCCTACGAGCAGTACTTC. It is translated as CSVSPAGRAYEQYF.

The chain is built from TRBV2 and TRBJ2-3; the match to TRBD2 covers 8 bases. Germline CDR1 and CDR2: SNHLY and FYNNEI. With 5 bases clipped from V and 6 bases from J, the junction kept 7 bases outside the gene matches. The length of the CDR3 is 14 residues. The CDR3 DNA follows: TGTGCCAGCAGTCGGACGGGGGGGATCGATACGCAGTATTTT. Translation: CASSRTGGIDTQYF.

The chain recombines TRBV9 with TRBJ2-5; 12 nucleotides line up with TRBD2. The length of the CDR3 is 19 residues. CDR1 and CDR2 (germline): SGDLS, YYNGEE. J lost 5 bases, V lost 0 bases, and 14 bases had no gene match. CDR3 protein: CASSVAGLAGGSLRETQYF. For the CDR3, the DNA is TGTGCCAGCAGCGTAGCTGGGCTAGCGGGGGGGTCGCTCCGGGAGACCCAGTACTTC.

The chain employs TRBV19 and TRBJ1-2, with D uncertain. Germline CDR1 and CDR2: LNHDA and SQIVND (reference sequence). This CDR3 has 15 amino acids. The germline V and J ends were trimmed by 4 bases and 5 bases, with 17 bases remaining between them. The CDR3 sequence: CASSTDVYFGYGYTF. Here the CDR3 DNA reads TGTGCCAGTAGTACCGACGTTTATTTCGGGTATGGCTACACCTTC.

This chain uses TRBV3-1 (or the pseudogene TRBV3-2) with TRBJ1-5, with 7 bases identical to TRBD1. V shed 0 bases, J shed 9 bases, and the junction held 5 bases outside the gene matches. The CDR3 sequence is 14 residues long. Germline loops: CDR1 LGHDT, CDR2 YNNKEL (reference sequence). The CDR3: CASSQETGWAPQHF. The CDR3 DNA follows: TGTGCCAGCAGCCAAGAGACAGGGTGGGCGCCCCAGCATTTT.

The V and J genes are TRBV7-2 and TRBJ1-3; a possible D gene is TRBD1 (5 bases). The CDR3 is 13 residues long. V was trimmed by 5 bases and J by 7 bases, leaving 12 bases between them. Per the germline V gene, CDR1 is SGHTA and CDR2 is FQGNSA. CDR3 sequence (DNA): TGTGCCAGCAGCCCTTCCGGGGGTAACACCATATATTTT. Translation gives CASSPSGGNTIYF.

This clone was detected only once. V usage is TRBV7-2 and J usage is TRBJ2-7, with a possible D match to TRBD1 (6 bases). V was trimmed by 5 bases and J by 2 bases, leaving 13 bases between them. The germline CDR1 and CDR2 sequences are SGHTA and FQGNSA. The CDR3 is made up of 14 amino acids. The CDR3 spells CASSPQTGPYEQYF. Written as DNA, the CDR3 is TGTGCCAGCAGCCCCCAGACAGGTCCCTACGAGCAGTACTTC.